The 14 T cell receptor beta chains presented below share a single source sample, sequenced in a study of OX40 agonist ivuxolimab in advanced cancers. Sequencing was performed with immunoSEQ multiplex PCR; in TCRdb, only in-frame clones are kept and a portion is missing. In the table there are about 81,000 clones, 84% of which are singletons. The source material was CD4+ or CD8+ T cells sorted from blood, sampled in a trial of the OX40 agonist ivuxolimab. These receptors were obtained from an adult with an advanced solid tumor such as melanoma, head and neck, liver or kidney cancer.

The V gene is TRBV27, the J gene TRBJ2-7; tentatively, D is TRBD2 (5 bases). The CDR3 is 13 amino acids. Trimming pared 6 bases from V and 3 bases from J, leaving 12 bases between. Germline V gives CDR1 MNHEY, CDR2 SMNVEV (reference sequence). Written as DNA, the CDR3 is TGTGCCAGCAGCAGAACTAGTCTCTACGAGCAGTACTTC. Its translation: CASSRTSLYEQYF.

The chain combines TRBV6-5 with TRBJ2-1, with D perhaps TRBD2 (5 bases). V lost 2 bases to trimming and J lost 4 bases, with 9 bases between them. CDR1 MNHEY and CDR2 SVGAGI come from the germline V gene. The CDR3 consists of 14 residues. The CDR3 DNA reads TGTGCCAGCAGTTACGTGACGGGGTACAATGAGCAGTTCTTC. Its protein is CASSYVTGYNEQFF.

CDR3 DNA: TGTGCCAGCTCACCACCGGGCAGGGGGAGTGGAGCTTTCTTT. Translated: CASSPPGRGSGAFF. V gene TRBV18 combines with J gene TRBJ1-1; 7 nucleotides align to TRBD1. This CDR3 spans 14 amino acids. Per germline, CDR1 KGHSH and CDR2 LQKENI. V was pared by 0 bases and J by 10 bases, with 8 bases of the junction left unmatched.

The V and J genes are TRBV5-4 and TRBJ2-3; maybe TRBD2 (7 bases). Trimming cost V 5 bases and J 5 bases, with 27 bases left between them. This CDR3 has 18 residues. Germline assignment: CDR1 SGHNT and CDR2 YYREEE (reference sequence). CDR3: CASRELSEGGPAGDTQYF. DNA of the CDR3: TGTGCCAGCAGGGAGCTTTCCGAGGGGGGGCCGGCCGGAGATACGCAGTATTTT.

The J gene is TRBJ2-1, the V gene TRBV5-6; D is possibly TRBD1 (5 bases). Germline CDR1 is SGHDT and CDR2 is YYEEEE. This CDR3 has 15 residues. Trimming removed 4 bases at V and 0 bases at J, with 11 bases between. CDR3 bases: TGTGCCAGCAGCCCAGGGTCGAGCTCCTACAATGAGCAGTTCTTC. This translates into CASSPGSSSYNEQFF.

This CDR3 reads CASSSLSANNQPQHF. The CDR3 coding sequence is TGTGCCAGCAGCTCTCTATCGGCCAACAATCAGCCCCAGCATTTT. V gene TRBV5-6 combines with J gene TRBJ1-5; D is unresolved. Per the germline V gene, CDR1 is SGHDT and CDR2 is YYEEEE. The CDR3 covers 15 residues. V was pared by 3 bases and J by 3 bases, with 13 bases between.

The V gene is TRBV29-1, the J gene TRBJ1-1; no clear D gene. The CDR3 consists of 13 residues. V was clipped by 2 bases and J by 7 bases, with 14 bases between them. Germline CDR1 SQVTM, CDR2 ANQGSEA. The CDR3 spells CSVELRATLEAFF. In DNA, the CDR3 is TGCAGCGTTGAATTGCGGGCTACTCTTGAAGCTTTCTTT.

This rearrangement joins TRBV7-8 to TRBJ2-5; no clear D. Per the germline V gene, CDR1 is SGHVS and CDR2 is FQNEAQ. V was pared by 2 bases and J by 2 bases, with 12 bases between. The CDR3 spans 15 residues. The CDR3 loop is CASSLSRVVQETQYF. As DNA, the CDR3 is TGTGCCAGCAGCTTATCTAGGGTTGTGCAAGAGACCCAGTACTTC. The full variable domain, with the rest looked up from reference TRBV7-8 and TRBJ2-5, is GAGVSQSPRYKVAKRGQDVALRCDPISGHVSLFWYQQALGQGPEFLTYFQNEAQLDKSGLPSDRFFAERPEGSVSTLKIQRTQQEDSAVYLCASSLSRVVQETQYFGPGTRLLVL.

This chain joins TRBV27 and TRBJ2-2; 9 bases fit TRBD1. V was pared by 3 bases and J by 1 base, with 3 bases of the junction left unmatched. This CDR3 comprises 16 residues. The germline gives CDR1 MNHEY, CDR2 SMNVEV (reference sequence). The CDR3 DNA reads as TGTGCCAGCAGTTTCCGGGACAGGGTGAACACCGGGGAGCTGTTTTTT. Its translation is CASSFRDRVNTGELFF.

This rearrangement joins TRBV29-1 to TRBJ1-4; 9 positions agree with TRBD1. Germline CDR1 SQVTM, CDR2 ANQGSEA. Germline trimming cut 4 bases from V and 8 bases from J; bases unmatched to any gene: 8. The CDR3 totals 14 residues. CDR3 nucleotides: TGCAGCGTTGGCTACAGGGGGCTTCGAGAAAAACTGTTTTTT. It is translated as CSVGYRGLREKLFF. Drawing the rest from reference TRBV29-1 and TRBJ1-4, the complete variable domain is SAVISQKPSRDICQRGTSLTIQCQVDSQVTMMFWYRQQPGQSLTLIATANQGSEATYESGFVIDKFPISRPNLTFSTLTVSNMSPEDSSIYLCSVGYRGLREKLFFGSGTQLSVL.

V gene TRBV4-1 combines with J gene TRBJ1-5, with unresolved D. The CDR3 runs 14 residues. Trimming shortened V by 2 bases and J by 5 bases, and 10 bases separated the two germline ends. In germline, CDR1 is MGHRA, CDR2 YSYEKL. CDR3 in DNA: TGCGCCAGCAGCCAACTCGTACTCGATCAGCCCCAGCATTTT. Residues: CASSQLVLDQPQHF.

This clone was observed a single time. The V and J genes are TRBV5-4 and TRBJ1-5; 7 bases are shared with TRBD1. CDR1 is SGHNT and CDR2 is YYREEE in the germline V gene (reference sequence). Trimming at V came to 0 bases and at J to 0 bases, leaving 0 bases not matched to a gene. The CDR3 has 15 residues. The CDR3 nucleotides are TGTGCCAGCAGCTTGGACAGGGGTAGCAATCAGCCCCAGCATTTT. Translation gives CASSLDRGSNQPQHF.

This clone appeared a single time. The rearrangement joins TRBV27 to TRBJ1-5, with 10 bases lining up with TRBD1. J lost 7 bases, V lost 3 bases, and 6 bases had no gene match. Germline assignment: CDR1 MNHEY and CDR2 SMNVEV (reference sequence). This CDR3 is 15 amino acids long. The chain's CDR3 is CASSLTGGAGQPQHF. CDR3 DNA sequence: TGTGCCAGCAGTTTGACAGGGGGCGCGGGGCAGCCCCAGCATTTT.

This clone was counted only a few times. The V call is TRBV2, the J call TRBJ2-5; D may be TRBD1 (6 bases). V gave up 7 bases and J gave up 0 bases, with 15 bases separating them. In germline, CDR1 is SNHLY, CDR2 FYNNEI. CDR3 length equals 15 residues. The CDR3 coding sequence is TGTGCCAGCACCGGCGGTTCAGGGGACCAAGAGACCCAGTACTTC. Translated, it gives CASTGGSGDQETQYF. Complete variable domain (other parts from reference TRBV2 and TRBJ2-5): EPEVTQTPSHQVTQMGQEVILRCVPISNHLYFYWYRQILGQKVEFLVSFYNNEISEKSEIFDDQFSVERPDGSNFTLKIRSTKLEDSAMYFCASTGGSGDQETQYFGPGTRLLVL.